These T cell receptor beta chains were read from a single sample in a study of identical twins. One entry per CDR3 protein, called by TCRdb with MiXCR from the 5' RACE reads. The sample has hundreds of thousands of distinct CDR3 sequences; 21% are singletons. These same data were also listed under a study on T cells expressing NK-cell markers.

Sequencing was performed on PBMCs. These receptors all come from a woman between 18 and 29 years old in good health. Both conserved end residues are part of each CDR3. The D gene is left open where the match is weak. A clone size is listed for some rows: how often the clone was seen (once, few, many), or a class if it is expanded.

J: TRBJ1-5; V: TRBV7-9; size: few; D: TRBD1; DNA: TGTGCCAGCAGCTCGTCCGGGACAGCGATCAATCAGCCCCAGCATTTT; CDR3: CASSSSGTAINQPQHF
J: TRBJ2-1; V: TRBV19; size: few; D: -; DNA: TGTGCCAGTAGTATTATGGAAAACAATGAGCAGTTCTTC; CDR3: CASSIMENNEQFF
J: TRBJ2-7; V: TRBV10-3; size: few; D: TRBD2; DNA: TGTGCCATCACCGACGGGACTAGCGGCTACGAGCAGTACTTC; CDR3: CAITDGTSGYEQYF
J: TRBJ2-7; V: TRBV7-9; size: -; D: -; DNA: TGTGCCAGCAGTTCCTGGTCGGGACTTGGCTACGAGCAGTACTTC; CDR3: CASSSWSGLGYEQYF
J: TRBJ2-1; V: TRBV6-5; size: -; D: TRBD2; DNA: TGTGCCAGCAGTTACCGCGGGACTAGCGGGAGCTACAATGAGCAGTTCTTC; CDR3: CASSYRGTSGSYNEQFF
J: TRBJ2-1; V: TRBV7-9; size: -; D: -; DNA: TGTGCCAGCAGCCCCGGAATGGACAATGAGCAGTTCTTC; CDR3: CASSPGMDNEQFF
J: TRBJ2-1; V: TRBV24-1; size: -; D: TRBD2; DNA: TGTGCCACCAGTGATTTGTTTAGCGGGAGCGATGAGCAGTTCTTC; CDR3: CATSDLFSGSDEQFF
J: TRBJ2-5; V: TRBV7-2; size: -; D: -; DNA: TGTGCCAGCAGCCGTAGTATTTCAGAGACCCAGTACTTC; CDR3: CASSRSISETQYF
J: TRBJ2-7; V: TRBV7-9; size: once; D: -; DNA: TGTGCCAGCAGATCGAGTCAGGGGTACGAGCAGTACTTC; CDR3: CASRSSQGYEQYF
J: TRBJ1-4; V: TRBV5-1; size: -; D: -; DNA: TGCGCCAGCAGCATAGGGGGAGACGGTGAAAAACTGTTTTTT; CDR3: CASSIGGDGEKLFF
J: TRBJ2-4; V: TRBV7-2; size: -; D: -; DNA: TGTGCCAGCAGCTTAGCGTTTCAGGGTGTCAAAAACATTCAGTACTTC; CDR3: CASSLAFQGVKNIQYF
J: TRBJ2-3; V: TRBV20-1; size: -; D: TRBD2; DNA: TGCAGTGCTAGAGACCCGACTAGCGGCCGAACAGATACGCAGTATTTT; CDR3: CSARDPTSGRTDTQYF
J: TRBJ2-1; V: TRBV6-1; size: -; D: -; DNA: TGTGCTTCAGCGAGGGAACAAATAAGGGAGCAGTTCTTC; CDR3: CASAREQIREQFF
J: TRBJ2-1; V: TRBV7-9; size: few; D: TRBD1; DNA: TGTGCCAGCAGCGGAGGGACCGGGACAGGGTTTCGGGAGCAGTTCTTC; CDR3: CASSGGTGTGFREQFF
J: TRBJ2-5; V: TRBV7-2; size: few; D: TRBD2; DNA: TGTGCCAGCAGCCCGCGGACTAGCGGGATAGAGACCCAGTACTTC; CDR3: CASSPRTSGIETQYF
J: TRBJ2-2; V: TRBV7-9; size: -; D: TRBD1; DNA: TGTGCCAGCACCCCAGGGGGTTTCACCGGGGAGCTGTTTTTT; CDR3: CASTPGGFTGELFF
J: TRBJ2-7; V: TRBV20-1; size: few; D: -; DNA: TGCAGTGCTGGGGGTGGATCGGCCTACGAGCAGTACTTC; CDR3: CSAGGGSAYEQYF
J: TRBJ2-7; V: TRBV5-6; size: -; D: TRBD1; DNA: TGTGCCAGCAGCTCCCTAGGGGGCAGTCCTGGCGAGCAGTACTTC; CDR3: CASSSLGGSPGEQYF
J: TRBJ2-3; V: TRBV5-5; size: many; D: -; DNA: TGTGCCAGCAGCTTGGTGGCCAGACACGCGCAGTATTTT; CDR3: CASSLVARHAQYF
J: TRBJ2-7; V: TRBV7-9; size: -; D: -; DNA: TGTGCCAGCAGCTTAAGAGGCAGGACCCCGAGCTCCTACGAGCAGTACTTC; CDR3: CASSLRGRTPSSYEQYF
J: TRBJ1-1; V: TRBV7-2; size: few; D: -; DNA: TGTGCCAGCAGCTTAAATCCCCGAATCGGTGAAGCTTTCTTT; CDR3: CASSLNPRIGEAFF
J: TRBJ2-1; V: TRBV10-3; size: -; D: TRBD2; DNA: TGTGCCATCTCGGGGGGTTTTACTTACTCCCCTCAGTTCTTC; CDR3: CAISGGFTYSPQFF
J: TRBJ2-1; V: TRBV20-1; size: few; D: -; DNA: TGCAGTGCTAGAGATCGATCTAGCTCCTCCTACAATGAGCAGTTCTTC; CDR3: CSARDRSSSSYNEQFF
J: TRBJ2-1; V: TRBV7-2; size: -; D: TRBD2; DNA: TGTGCCAGCAGCTTTCTAGCGGGAGTGGACAATGAGCAGTTCTTC; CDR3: CASSFLAGVDNEQFF
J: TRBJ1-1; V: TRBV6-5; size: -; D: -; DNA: TGTGCCAGCAGTAACTCCGAAGTGCTATCTGAAGCTTTCTTT; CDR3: CASSNSEVLSEAFF
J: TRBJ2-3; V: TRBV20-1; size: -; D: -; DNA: TGCAGTGCTGTGACGTCCAGCAGTGGGAGTCAAACCCGCACAGATACGCAGTATTTT; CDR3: CSAVTSSSGSQTRTDTQYF
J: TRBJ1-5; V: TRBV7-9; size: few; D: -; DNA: TGTGCCAGCAGCAGCGGGACACCAAGCAATCAGCCCCAGCATTTT; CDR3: CASSSGTPSNQPQHF
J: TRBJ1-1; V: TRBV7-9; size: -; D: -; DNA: TGTGCCAGCAGCTCCCGGGAAGAAGCTTTCTTT; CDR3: CASSSREEAFF
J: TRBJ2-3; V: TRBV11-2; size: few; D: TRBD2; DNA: TGTGCCAGCAGCTTAGGGATGAGAGGGACTAGCGTAGCAGATACGCAGTATTTT; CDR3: CASSLGMRGTSVADTQYF
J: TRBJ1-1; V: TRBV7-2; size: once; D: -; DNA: TGTGCCAGCAGCTTAGGACGGCGCAGGAACACTGAAGCTTTCTTT; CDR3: CASSLGRRRNTEAFF
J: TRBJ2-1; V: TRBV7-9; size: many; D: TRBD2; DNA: TGTGCCAGCAGCCCAACGGGACTAGCGGGAGTCAATGAGCAGTTCTTC; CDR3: CASSPTGLAGVNEQFF
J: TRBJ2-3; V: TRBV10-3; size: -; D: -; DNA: TGTGCCATCAGCCAACTCACAGATACGCAGTATTTT; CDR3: CAISQLTDTQYF
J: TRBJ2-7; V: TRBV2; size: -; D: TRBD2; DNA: TGTGCCAGCAGGCTTGGGACTACTAGCAGATACGAGCAGTACTTC; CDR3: CASRLGTTSRYEQYF
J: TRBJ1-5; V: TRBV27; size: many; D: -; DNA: TGTGCCAGCAGTTTAGGCTGGGGGGAGGATCAGCCCCAGCATTTT; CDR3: CASSLGWGEDQPQHF
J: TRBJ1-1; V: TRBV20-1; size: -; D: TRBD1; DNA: TGCAGTGCGACAGGGGGCTTCATGAACACTGAAGCTTTCTTT; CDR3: CSATGGFMNTEAFF
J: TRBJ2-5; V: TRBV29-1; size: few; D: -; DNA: TGCAGCGTTGGTGTGACCCGGGGGGAGACCCAGTACTTC; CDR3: CSVGVTRGETQYF
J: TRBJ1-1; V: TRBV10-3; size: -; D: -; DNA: TGTGCCATCAGTGACTTACAGTGGGAGGGCACTGAAGCTTTCTTT; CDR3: CAISDLQWEGTEAFF
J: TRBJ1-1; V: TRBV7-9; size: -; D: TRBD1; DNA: TGTGCCAGCAGGTCGACAGGGGGACCTACTGAAGCTTTCTTT; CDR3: CASRSTGGPTEAFF
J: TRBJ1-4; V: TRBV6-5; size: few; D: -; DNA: TGTGCCAGCAGTTACCGGGTCCAAGCAACTAATGAAAAACTGTTTTTT; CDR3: CASSYRVQATNEKLFF
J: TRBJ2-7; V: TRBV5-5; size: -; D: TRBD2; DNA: TGTGCCAGCAACTTCGGGACTAGCGGGGACGAGCAGTACTTC; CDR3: CASNFGTSGDEQYF
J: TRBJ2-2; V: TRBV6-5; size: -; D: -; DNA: TGTGCCAGCAGTTACTCCTGGGCCGTAGGGGGGGAGCTGTTTTTT; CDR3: CASSYSWAVGGELFF
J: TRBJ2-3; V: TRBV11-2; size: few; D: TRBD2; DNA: TGTGCCAGCAGCTTCTTTAGCGGGGGTACGGATACGCAGTATTTT; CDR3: CASSFFSGGTDTQYF
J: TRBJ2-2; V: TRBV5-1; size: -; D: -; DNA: TGCGCCAGCTCTCGGGTGGCGCTGAACACCGGGGAGCTGTTTTTT; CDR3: CASSRVALNTGELFF
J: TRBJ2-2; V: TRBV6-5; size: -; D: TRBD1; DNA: TGTGCCAGCAGTTACAGCAGGGGGCGTCACGGGGAGCTGTTTTTT; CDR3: CASSYSRGRHGELFF
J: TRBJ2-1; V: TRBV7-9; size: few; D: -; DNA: TGTGCCAGCAGCCCTCCGGCCCACAATGAGCAGTTCTTC; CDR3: CASSPPAHNEQFF
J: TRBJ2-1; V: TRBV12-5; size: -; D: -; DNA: TGTGCTAGTGGTTTGGTACTTACCGCTAGGGTTAATGAGCAGTTCTTC; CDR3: CASGLVLTARVNEQFF
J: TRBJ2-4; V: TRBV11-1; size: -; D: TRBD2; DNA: TGTGCCAGCAGCTACCCTATAGCGGGTTCGCCCGACAAAAACATTCAGTACTTC; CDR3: CASSYPIAGSPDKNIQYF
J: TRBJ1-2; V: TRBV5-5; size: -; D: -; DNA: TGTGCCAGCAGCTTGGCCTCGCAGTCGTATGGCTACACCTTC; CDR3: CASSLASQSYGYTF